Following are 11 T cell receptor beta chains from one sample sequenced in a study of T cell responses to AZD1222 COVID-19 vaccine. Profiled with immunoSEQ multiplex PCR; TCRdb holds only in-frame clones, not every one. The table records about 72,000 clones, approximately 90% of them present only once. Material: peripheral blood, obtained 28 days after the second AZD1222 dose. These receptors came from an adult who received the AZD1222 COVID-19 vaccine.

This sequence joins TRBV10-2 and TRBJ1-3; no clear D gene. This CDR3 spans 16 amino acids. Germline V gives CDR1 WSHSY, CDR2 SAAADI. Trimming shortened V by 6 bases and J by 4 bases, and 19 bases separated the two germline ends. In DNA, the CDR3 is TGCGCCAGCAGCCTCGATGCTGGGGTGAGGGGAAACACCATATATTTT. Its protein is CASSLDAGVRGNTIYF.

This chain connects TRBV10-3 to TRBJ2-1, with 11 bases that match TRBD2. Germline V gene lookup returns CDR1 ENHRY and CDR2 SYGVKD. J gave up 0 bases and V 4 bases, and 8 bases lay outside the gene matches. This CDR3 spans 18 amino acids. As DNA, the CDR3 is TGTGCCATCAGTGGTAGCGGGAGGGCCCAAAGCTCCTACAATGAGCAGTTCTTC. Its protein product is CAISGSGRAQSSYNEQFF.

The rearrangement uses TRBV27 and TRBJ1-2; 11 bases are shared with TRBD1. The length of the CDR3 is 15 residues. CDR1 MNHEY and CDR2 SMNVEV come from the germline V gene (reference sequence). The V segment lost 8 bases and the J segment 4 bases; nucleotides outside the gene matches: 9. The CDR3 is CASWTGGAGGYGYTF. The CDR3 region has the DNA TGTGCCAGCTGGACAGGGGGCGCCGGGGGCTATGGCTACACCTTC.

The chain is built from TRBV19 and TRBJ2-3, with 7 bases that match TRBD2. CDR3 length: 16 amino acids. Looked up from germline, CDR1 is LNHDA and CDR2 is SQIVND (reference sequence). The ends lost 4 bases at V and 2 bases at J; junction bases unmatched: 9. CDR3 loop: CASSNWGSGTTDTQYF. The CDR3 DNA reads as TGTGCCAGTAGTAATTGGGGGAGCGGGACCACAGATACGCAGTATTTT.

The rearrangement uses TRBV3-1 (or the pseudogene TRBV3-2) and TRBJ1-5; no firm D call. This CDR3 has 12 amino acids. Trimming shortened V by 3 bases and J by 6 bases, and 6 bases separated the two germline ends. The germline V gene encodes CDR1 LGHDT and CDR2 YNNKEL (reference sequence). The CDR3 region has the DNA TGTGCCAGCAGCCACGGGAGTCAGCCCCAGCATTTT. This gives the protein CASSHGSQPQHF.

The chain couples TRBV7-9 to TRBJ2-7; tentatively, D is TRBD2 (7 bases). V dropped 5 bases and J dropped 4 bases, with 18 bases sitting between them. The germline V gene has CDR1 SEHNR and CDR2 FQNEAQ (reference sequence). The CDR3 contains 15 residues. CDR3: CASSPPGGVKYEQYF. The CDR3 DNA follows: TGTGCCAGCAGCCCGCCGGGGGGCGTTAAGTACGAGCAGTACTTC.

As regards this clone: This CDR3 is also generated by other DNA sequences in the sample. The V gene is TRBV3-1 (or the pseudogene TRBV3-2), the J gene TRBJ2-7; perhaps TRBD1 as D (6 bases). Germline values: CDR1 LGHDT, CDR2 YNNKEL (reference sequence). With 1 base removed from V and 2 bases from J, the gap between germline ends came to 6 bases. CDR3 length: 13 residues. Here the CDR3 DNA reads TGTGCCAGCAGCCAAGGACAGGCCTACGAGCAGTACTTC. Residues: CASSQGQAYEQYF.

This clone was recorded only once. The CDR3 DNA reads TGTGCCAGCAGCGCCTTAGCGGGAGGCAGCACAGATACGCAGTATTTT. Amino acid sequence: CASSALAGGSTDTQYF. The chain recombines TRBV9 with TRBJ2-3; 10 bases fit TRBD2. This CDR3 is 16 amino acids long. Per the germline V gene, CDR1 is SGDLS and CDR2 is YYNGEE. V trimming: 3 bases; J trimming: 0 bases; junction bases outside the gene matches: 4.

This clone was observed a single time. The chain carries TRBV5-4 and TRBJ2-2, with D unresolved. Germline CDR1 SGHNT, CDR2 YYREEE (reference sequence). V lost 0 bases, J lost 1 base, and 4 bases lay in between. The CDR3 length is 14 residues. CDR3 residues: CASSLEQNTGELFF. CDR3 coding DNA: TGTGCCAGCAGCTTGGAGCAGAACACCGGGGAGCTGTTTTTT.

This chain uses TRBV15 with TRBJ2-3; D uncertain. Germline V gene data show CDR1 as LNHNV and CDR2 as YYDKDF (reference sequence). V dropped 0 bases and J dropped 10 bases, with 14 bases sitting between them. There are 14 residues in the CDR3. As DNA, the CDR3 is TGTGCCACCAGCAGAGACCTTACGCAGACTGCGCAGTATTTT. It yields the protein CATSRDLTQTAQYF.

The chain employs TRBV2 and TRBJ2-7; a possible D gene is TRBD2 (5 bases). The V end lost 7 bases, the J end lost 4 bases, and 11 bases lay between the germline ends. The CDR3 has 12 residues. CDR1 and CDR2 from the germline V gene are SNHLY and FYNNEI. CDR3 coding DNA: TGTGCCAGCACCAGCGGCGGATACGAGCAGTACTTC. Amino acid sequence: CASTSGGYEQYF.